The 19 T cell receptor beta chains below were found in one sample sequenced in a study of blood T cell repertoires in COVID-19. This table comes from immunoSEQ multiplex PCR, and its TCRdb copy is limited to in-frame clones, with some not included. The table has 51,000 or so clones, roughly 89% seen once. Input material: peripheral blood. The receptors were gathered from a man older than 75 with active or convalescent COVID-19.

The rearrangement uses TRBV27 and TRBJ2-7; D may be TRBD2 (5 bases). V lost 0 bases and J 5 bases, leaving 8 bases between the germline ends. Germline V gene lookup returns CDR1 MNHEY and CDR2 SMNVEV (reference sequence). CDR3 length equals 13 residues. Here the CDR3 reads CASSLSDLDEQYF. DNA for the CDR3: TGTGCCAGCAGTTTATCGGACTTGGACGAGCAGTACTTC.

The CDR3: CATSFSPGRSYEQYF. In DNA form, the CDR3 reads TGTGCCACTTCTTTTTCCCCAGGGAGGAGTTACGAGCAGTACTTC. This rearrangement joins TRBV6-5 to TRBJ2-7; TRBD2 might be the D (6 bases). This CDR3 is 15 amino acids long. V was shortened by 10 bases and J by 4 bases, with 23 bases between the two germline ends. Germline CDR1 reads MNHEY; CDR2 reads SVGAGI.

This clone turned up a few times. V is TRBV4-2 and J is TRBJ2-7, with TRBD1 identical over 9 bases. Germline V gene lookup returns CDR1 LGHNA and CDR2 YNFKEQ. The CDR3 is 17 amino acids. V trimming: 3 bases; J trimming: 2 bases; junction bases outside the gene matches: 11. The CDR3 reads CASSHPWEQGAPYEQYF. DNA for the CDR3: TGTGCCAGCAGCCATCCATGGGAACAGGGGGCTCCCTACGAGCAGTACTTC.

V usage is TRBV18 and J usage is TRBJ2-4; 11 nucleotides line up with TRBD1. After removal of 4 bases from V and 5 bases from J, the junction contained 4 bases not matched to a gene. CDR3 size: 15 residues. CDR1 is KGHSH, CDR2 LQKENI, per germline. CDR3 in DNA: TGTGCCAGCTCACTAACGGGACAGGGGGAAAACATTCAGTACTTC. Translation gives CASSLTGQGENIQYF. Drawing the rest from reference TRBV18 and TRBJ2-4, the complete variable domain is NAGVMQNPRHLVRRRGQEARLRCSPMKGHSHVYWYRQLPEEGLKFMVYLQKENIIDESGMPKERFSAEFPKEGPSILRIQQVVRGDSAAYFCASSLTGQGENIQYFGAGTRLSVL.

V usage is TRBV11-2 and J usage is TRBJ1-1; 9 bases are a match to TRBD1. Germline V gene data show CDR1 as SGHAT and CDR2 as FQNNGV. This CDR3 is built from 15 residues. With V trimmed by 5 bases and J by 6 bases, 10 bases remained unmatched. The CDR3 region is CASSARTGDGAEAFF. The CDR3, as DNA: TGTGCCAGCAGCGCCCGGACAGGGGATGGAGCTGAAGCTTTCTTT.

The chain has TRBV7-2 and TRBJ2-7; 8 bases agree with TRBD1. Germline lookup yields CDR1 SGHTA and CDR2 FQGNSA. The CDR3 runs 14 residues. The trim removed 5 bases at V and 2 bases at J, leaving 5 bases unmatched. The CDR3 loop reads CASSLGTGPYEQYF. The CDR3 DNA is TGTGCCAGCAGCCTGGGGACAGGCCCCTACGAGCAGTACTTC.

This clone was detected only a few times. The CDR3 protein is CASRAAISGYTF. The DNA for the CDR3 is TGTGCCAGCAGGGCGGCCATCAGTGGCTACACCTTC. The chain joins TRBV12-3 or TRBV12-4 to TRBJ1-2; D call uncertain. Trimming removed 6 bases at V and 7 bases at J, with 12 bases between. This CDR3 comprises 12 residues.

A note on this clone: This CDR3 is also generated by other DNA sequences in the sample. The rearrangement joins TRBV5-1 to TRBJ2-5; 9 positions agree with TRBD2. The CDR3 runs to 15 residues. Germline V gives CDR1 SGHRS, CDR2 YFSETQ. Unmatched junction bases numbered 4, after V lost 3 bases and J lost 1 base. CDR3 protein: CASSSKRGAQETQYF. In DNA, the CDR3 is TGCGCCAGCAGCTCGAAGCGGGGGGCCCAAGAGACCCAGTACTTC.

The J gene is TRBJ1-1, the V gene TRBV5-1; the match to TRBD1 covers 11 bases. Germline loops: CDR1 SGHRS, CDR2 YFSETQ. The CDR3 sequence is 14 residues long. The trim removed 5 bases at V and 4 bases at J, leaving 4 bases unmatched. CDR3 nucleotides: TGCGCCAGCAGTCCCGGGACAGGGGGCACTGAAGCTTTCTTT. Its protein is CASSPGTGGTEAFF. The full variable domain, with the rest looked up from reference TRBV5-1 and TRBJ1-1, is KAGVTQTPRYLIKTRGQQVTLSCSPISGHRSVSWYQQTPGQGLQFLFEYFSETQRNKGNFPGRFSGRQFSNSRSEMNVSTLELGDSALYLCASSPGTGGTEAFFGQGTRLTVV.

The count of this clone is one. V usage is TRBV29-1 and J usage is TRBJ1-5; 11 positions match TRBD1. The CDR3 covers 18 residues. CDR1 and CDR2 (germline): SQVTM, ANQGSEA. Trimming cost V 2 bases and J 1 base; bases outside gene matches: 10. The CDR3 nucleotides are TGCAGCGTTGAAAGACCGGACAGGGGGCTTAGAAGCAATCAGCCCCAGCATTTT. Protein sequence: CSVERPDRGLRSNQPQHF.

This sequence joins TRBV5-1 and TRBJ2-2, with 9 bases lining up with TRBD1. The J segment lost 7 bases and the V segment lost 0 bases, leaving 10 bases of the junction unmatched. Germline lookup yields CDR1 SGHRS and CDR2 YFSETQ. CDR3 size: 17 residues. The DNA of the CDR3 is TGCGCCAGCAGCTTGGACGGGACAGGGTATGGCGGCGGGGAGCTGTTTTTT. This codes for CASSLDGTGYGGGELFF.

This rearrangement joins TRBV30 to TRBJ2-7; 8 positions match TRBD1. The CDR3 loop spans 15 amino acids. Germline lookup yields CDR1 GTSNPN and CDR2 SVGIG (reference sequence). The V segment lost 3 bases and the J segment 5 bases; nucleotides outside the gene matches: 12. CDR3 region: CAWSYRGYVDHEQYF. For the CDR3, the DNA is TGTGCCTGGAGCTACAGGGGGTACGTCGATCACGAGCAGTACTTC.

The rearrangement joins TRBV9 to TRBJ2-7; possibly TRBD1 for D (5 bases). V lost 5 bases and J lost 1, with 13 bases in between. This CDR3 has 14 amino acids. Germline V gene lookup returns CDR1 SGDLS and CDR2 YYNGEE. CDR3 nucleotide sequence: TGTGCCAGCAGTTGGGGTCCAGGGTCCTACGAGCAGTACTTC. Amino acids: CASSWGPGSYEQYF.

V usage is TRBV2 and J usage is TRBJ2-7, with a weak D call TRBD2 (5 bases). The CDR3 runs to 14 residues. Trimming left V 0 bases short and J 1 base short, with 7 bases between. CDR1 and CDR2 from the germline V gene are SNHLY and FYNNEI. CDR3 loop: CASSEAPGSYEQYF. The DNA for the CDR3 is TGTGCCAGCAGTGAAGCTCCGGGATCCTACGAGCAGTACTTC.

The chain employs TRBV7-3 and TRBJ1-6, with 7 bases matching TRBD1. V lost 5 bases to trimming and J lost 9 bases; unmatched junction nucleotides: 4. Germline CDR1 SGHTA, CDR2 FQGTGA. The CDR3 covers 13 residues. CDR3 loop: CASSPDRTSPLHF. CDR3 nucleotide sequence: TGTGCCAGCAGCCCGGACAGGACTTCACCCCTCCACTTT.

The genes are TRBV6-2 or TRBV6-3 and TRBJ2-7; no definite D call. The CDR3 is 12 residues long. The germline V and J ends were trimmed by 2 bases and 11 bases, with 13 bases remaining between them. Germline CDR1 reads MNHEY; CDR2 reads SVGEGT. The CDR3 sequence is CASSYNTPRKYF. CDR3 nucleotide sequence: TGTGCCAGCAGTTACAACACACCCAGAAAGTACTTC.

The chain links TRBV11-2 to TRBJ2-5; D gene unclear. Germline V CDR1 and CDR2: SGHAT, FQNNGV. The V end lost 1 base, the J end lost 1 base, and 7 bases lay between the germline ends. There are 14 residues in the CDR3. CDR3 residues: CASSLGAVQETQYF. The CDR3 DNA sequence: TGTGCCAGCAGCTTAGGCGCGGTCCAAGAGACCCAGTACTTC.

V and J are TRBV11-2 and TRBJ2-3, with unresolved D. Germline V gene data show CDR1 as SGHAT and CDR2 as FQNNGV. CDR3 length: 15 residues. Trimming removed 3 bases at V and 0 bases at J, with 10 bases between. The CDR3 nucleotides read TGTGCCAGCAGCTTTATTGGCCCCAGCACAGATACGCAGTATTTT. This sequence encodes CASSFIGPSTDTQYF.

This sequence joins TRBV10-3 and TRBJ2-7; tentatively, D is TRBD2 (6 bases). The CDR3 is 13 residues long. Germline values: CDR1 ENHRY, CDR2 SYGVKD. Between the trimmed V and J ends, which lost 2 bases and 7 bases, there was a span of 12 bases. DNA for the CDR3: TGTGCCATCAGTGAGCGGGTTGGAGGGGAGCAGTACTTC. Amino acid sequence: CAISERVGGEQYF.